The 13 T cell receptor beta chains reported below all come from one sample, sequenced in a study of radiotherapy plus CTLA-4 blockade in lung cancer. Profiling relied on immunoSEQ multiplex PCR, and the TCRdb table lists in-frame clones only, not all of them. This table holds about 49,000 clones, roughly 81% found once. Sample: peripheral blood, taken from a patient treated with radiotherapy plus ipilimumab. The source of these receptors is a human donor with non-small cell lung cancer whose response to radiotherapy plus ipilimumab could not be evaluated.

The V and J genes are TRBV14 and TRBJ1-1; D unclear. Germline values: CDR1 SGHDN, CDR2 FVKESK. CDR3 length: 13 amino acids. Trimming removed 0 bases from V and 4 bases from J, with 6 bases in between. CDR3 residues: CASSQDSGTEAFF. The CDR3 DNA reads TGTGCCAGCAGCCAAGATTCGGGCACTGAAGCTTTCTTT.

The chain couples TRBV10-3 to TRBJ2-6, with TRBD1 matching over 10 bases. With V trimmed by 5 bases and J by 2 bases, 6 bases remained unmatched. CDR1 is ENHRY and CDR2 is SYGVKD in the germline V gene. CDR3 length equals 17 residues. CDR3 in amino acids: CAISLETGGAGANVLTF. The CDR3 DNA reads TGTGCCATCAGTCTGGAGACAGGGGGCGCTGGGGCCAACGTCCTGACTTTC.

J is TRBJ2-5 and V is TRBV5-1; D remains ambiguous. The V end lost 0 bases, the J end lost 2 bases, and 5 bases lay between the germline ends. Germline values: CDR1 SGHRS, CDR2 YFSETQ. The CDR3 spans 13 residues. For the CDR3, the DNA is TGCGCCAGCAGCTTGGTCGTGCAAGAGACCCAGTACTTC. Its protein product is CASSLVVQETQYF. Supplemented by reference TRBV5-1 and TRBJ2-5, the full variable domain reads KAGVTQTPRYLIKTRGQQVTLSCSPISGHRSVSWYQQTPGQGLQFLFEYFSETQRNKGNFPGRFSGRQFSNSRSEMNVSTLELGDSALYLCASSLVVQETQYFGPGTRLLVL.

The rearrangement links TRBV5-1 to TRBJ1-2; D is perhaps TRBD1 (6 bases). This CDR3 has 13 amino acids. V lost 0 bases and J 5 bases, leaving 8 bases between the germline ends. The germline V gene encodes CDR1 SGHRS and CDR2 YFSETQ. CDR3 in DNA: TGCGCCAGCAGCTTGGATCAGGGGTATGGCTACACCTTC. Translating gives CASSLDQGYGYTF.

This chain uses TRBV7-9 with TRBJ2-1; TRBD2 agrees at 8 bases. The CDR3 runs to 16 residues. Germline-derived CDR1 and CDR2 are SEHNR and FQNEAQ (reference sequence). V lost 2 bases and J lost 7; bases outside the gene matches: 10. In DNA form, the CDR3 reads TGTGCCAGCAGCTTACGTCCGGGAGGGCCTGGAAATGAGCAGTTCTTC. This sequence encodes CASSLRPGGPGNEQFF.

This chain links TRBV7-8 with TRBJ2-7, with D unclear. Germline V gives CDR1 SGHVS, CDR2 FQNEAQ. V was pared by 4 bases and J by 8 bases, with 12 bases between. CDR3 size: 12 residues. In nucleotides, the CDR3 is TGTGCCAGCAGCTCGTCCACCGGTAAGCAGTACTTC. It translates to CASSSSTGKQYF.

The gene calls are TRBV5-4 and TRBJ2-7; D might be TRBD1 (5 bases). The V and J ends lost 0 bases and 5 bases respectively, with 9 bases between them. The germline V gene encodes CDR1 SGHNT and CDR2 YYREEE (reference sequence). CDR3 length equals 13 residues. The DNA of the CDR3 is TGTGCCAGCAGCTTGGGCCAGACAGACGAGCAGTACTTC. Protein product: CASSLGQTDEQYF.

A few counts support this clone. The chain combines TRBV11-2 with TRBJ2-7; 7 bases are a match to TRBD2. The junction had 7 bases not matched to a gene; V was cut back by 1 base and J by 7 bases. The CDR3 runs 14 residues. Germline CDR1 SGHAT, CDR2 FQNNGV. The CDR3 DNA reads TGTGCCAGCAGCTTAGGCTGGCAGGGAGGGGAGCAGTACTTC. This gives the protein CASSLGWQGGEQYF.

The J gene is TRBJ1-5, the V gene TRBV29-1; D remains unclear. The V gene's germline CDR1 is SQVTM and CDR2 ANQGSEA. This CDR3 is 15 amino acids long. With 3 bases removed from V and 1 base from J, the gap between germline ends came to 13 bases. CDR3 residues: CSVEGRTTSNQPQHF. The CDR3 DNA reads as TGCAGCGTTGAGGGCCGGACTACCAGCAATCAGCCCCAGCATTTT.

This clone came up once. J is TRBJ2-3 and V is TRBV4-3; 8 bases are shared with TRBD1. The J segment lost 3 bases and the V segment lost 0 bases, leaving 8 bases of the junction unmatched. Germline-derived CDR1 and CDR2 are LGHNA and YSLEER. This CDR3 has 17 amino acids. This CDR3 reads CASSQDFWTGTTDTQYF. The CDR3 DNA reads TGCGCCAGCAGCCAAGATTTTTGGACAGGGACAACAGATACGCAGTATTTT.

V usage is TRBV9 and J usage is TRBJ2-2; 9 bases map to TRBD1. The CDR3 consists of 18 residues. CDR1 and CDR2 from the germline V gene are SGDLS and YYNGEE. Trimming removed 1 base from V and 4 bases from J; junction bases left unmatched: 11. In DNA form, the CDR3 reads TGTGCCAGCAGCGTAAGATCCGATCGGGACAGGGTCACCGGGGAGCTGTTTTTT. Residues: CASSVRSDRDRVTGELFF. Combining the CDR3 with reference TRBV9 and TRBJ2-2 gives the whole variable domain DSGVTQTPKHLITATGQRVTLRCSPRSGDLSVYWYQQSLDQGLQFLIQYYNGEERAKGNILERFSAQQFPDLHSELNLSSLELGDSALYFCASSVRSDRDRVTGELFFGEGSRLTVL.

The rearrangement links TRBV5-4 to TRBJ2-7, with 8 bases identical to TRBD1. The V gene's germline CDR1 is SGHNT and CDR2 YYREEE (reference sequence). The CDR3 has 15 residues. Trimming took 3 bases from V and 1 from J; bases not matched to a gene: 6. CDR3 amino acids: CASSSDRDRSYEQYF. The CDR3 DNA reads as TGTGCCAGCAGCTCTGACCGGGACAGGTCCTACGAGCAGTACTTC.

The chain combines TRBV5-4 with TRBJ2-1; a weak D match, TRBD1 (6 bases). Trimming took off 4 bases at V and 8 bases at J, with 25 bases between the two ends. Per the germline V gene, CDR1 is SGHNT and CDR2 is YYREEE (reference sequence). CDR3 size: 17 residues. For the CDR3, the DNA is TGTGCCAGCAGCACCAGCTTTGGAGTGACAGGAACCGATGAGCAGTTCTTC. Translation gives CASSTSFGVTGTDEQFF.